Presented here are 19 T cell receptor beta chains from one specimen sequenced in a study of blood T cell repertoires in COVID-19. Sequenced by immunoSEQ multiplex PCR; TCRdb stores in-frame clones only, minus some. The sample has under 55,000 clones; around 83% are singletons. The sequenced sample consisted of peripheral blood. These receptors were taken from a man in his forties or fifties with active COVID-19.

V gene TRBV4-1 combines with J gene TRBJ1-1; D not resolved. Trimming left V 4 bases short and J 3 bases short, with 15 bases between. CDR3 size: 15 residues. The germline V gene has CDR1 MGHRA and CDR2 YSYEKL. CDR3 bases: TGCGCCAGCAGCCCGGCGGACCGCGGGGACACTGAAGCTTTCTTT. Protein product: CASSPADRGDTEAFF.

The V and J genes are TRBV3-1 (or the pseudogene TRBV3-2) and TRBJ2-5; 8 bases line up with TRBD2. Germline lookup yields CDR1 LGHDT and CDR2 YNNKEL (reference sequence). After removal of 2 bases from V and 6 bases from J, the junction contained 20 bases not matched to a gene. The CDR3 sequence is 19 residues long. This chain's CDR3 is CASSQISAGGFWVVKTQYF. In nucleotides, the CDR3 is TGTGCCAGCAGCCAAATCTCGGCGGGAGGTTTTTGGGTTGTAAAGACCCAGTACTTC.

J is TRBJ2-5 and V is TRBV5-6; 12 nucleotides match TRBD2. CDR3 length: 15 amino acids. V trimming: 4 bases; J trimming: 2 bases; junction bases outside the gene matches: 3. Germline lookup yields CDR1 SGHDT and CDR2 YYEEEE. The CDR3 nucleotides read TGTGCCAGCAGCGCGGGACTAGCGGGTCAAGAGACCCAGTACTTC. Translated, it gives CASSAGLAGQETQYF.

The J gene is TRBJ2-2, the V gene TRBV5-1; 9 positions agree with TRBD1. This CDR3 region has 15 residues. Germline values: CDR1 SGHRS, CDR2 YFSETQ. Trimming at V came to 5 bases and at J to 5 bases, leaving 7 bases not matched to a gene. DNA of the CDR3: TGCGCCAGCAGGCAGACAGGGGGTTTAACCGGGGAGCTGTTTTTT. Its protein is CASRQTGGLTGELFF. Combining the CDR3 with reference TRBV5-1 and TRBJ2-2 gives the whole variable domain KAGVTQTPRYLIKTRGQQVTLSCSPISGHRSVSWYQQTPGQGLQFLFEYFSETQRNKGNFPGRFSGRQFSNSRSEMNVSTLELGDSALYLCASRQTGGLTGELFFGEGSRLTVL.

V and J are TRBV7-9 and TRBJ1-1; a possible D gene is TRBD1 (5 bases). From germline, CDR1 is SEHNR and CDR2 FQNEAQ (reference sequence). V dropped 5 bases and J dropped 7 bases, with 17 bases sitting between them. This CDR3 has 14 residues. CDR3 bases: TGTGCCAGCAGCCCGTCCGGGGGGATGAGTGAAGCTTTCTTT. Amino acid sequence: CASSPSGGMSEAFF.

V gene TRBV4-2 combines with J gene TRBJ2-5, with 7 bases aligning to TRBD1. CDR1 LGHNA and CDR2 YNFKEQ come from the germline V gene. The V segment lost 2 bases and the J segment 2 bases; nucleotides outside the gene matches: 2. The CDR3 contains 14 residues. This CDR3 reads CASSQLGQQETQYF. CDR3 bases: TGTGCCAGCAGCCAATTGGGACAGCAAGAGACCCAGTACTTC.

V gene TRBV9 combines with J gene TRBJ2-1; 11 nucleotides agree with TRBD1. Per the germline V gene, CDR1 is SGDLS and CDR2 is YYNGEE. The V gene end was trimmed by 4 bases and the J gene end by 8 bases; junction bases not matched to a gene: 14. The CDR3 runs to 17 residues. The CDR3 protein is CASSSSPGTGGFDEQFF. CDR3 nucleotide sequence: TGTGCCAGCAGCAGCTCCCCCGGGACAGGGGGATTCGATGAGCAGTTCTTC.

The rearrangement joins TRBV27 to TRBJ1-2, with D maybe TRBD1 (5 bases). The V gene lost 4 bases and the J gene lost 2 bases, with 20 bases spanning the gap. CDR1 MNHEY and CDR2 SMNVEV come from the germline V gene (reference sequence). This CDR3 has 17 residues. CDR3 region: CASSSPGGTGLNYGYTF. The CDR3 coding sequence is TGTGCCAGCAGTTCCCCCGGGGGGACCGGCTTAAACTATGGCTACACCTTC.

J is TRBJ2-5 and V is TRBV5-6; 8 nucleotides align to TRBD1. CDR3 length: 14 residues. Germline V gives CDR1 SGHDT, CDR2 YYEEEE. Losses at the gene ends were 6 bases for V and 2 bases for J; bases not matched to a gene: 6. In nucleotides, the CDR3 is TGTGCCAGCACCCTAACAGGGGGACAAGAGACCCAGTACTTC. It specifies CASTLTGGQETQYF.

There are a few counts of this clone. The chain links TRBV19 to TRBJ1-1; D perhaps matches TRBD1 (5 bases). Trimming shortened V by 3 bases and J by 2 bases, and 7 bases separated the two germline ends. Germline V lookup: CDR1 LNHDA, CDR2 SQIVND (reference sequence). This CDR3 is 13 amino acids long. CDR3 sequence reads: CASSITGNTEAFF. CDR3 in DNA: TGTGCCAGTAGTATTACAGGAAACACTGAAGCTTTCTTT.

The rearrangement links TRBV10-2 to TRBJ2-2, with 8 bases lining up with TRBD2. The CDR3 contains 17 residues. Losses at the gene ends were 7 bases for V and 6 bases for J; bases not matched to a gene: 16. Germline V gives CDR1 WSHSY, CDR2 SAAADI. The CDR3 region is CASTVAVGAGVAGELFF. For the CDR3, the DNA is TGCGCCAGCACGGTTGCCGTGGGAGCGGGAGTTGCCGGGGAGCTGTTTTTT.

The chain has TRBV18 and TRBJ2-7; 8 bases agree with TRBD1. Germline CDR1 and CDR2: KGHSH and LQKENI. Trimming removed 3 bases from V and 2 bases from J; junction bases left unmatched: 6. The CDR3 covers 15 residues. The CDR3 DNA reads TGTGCCAGCTCACCTAACGGACAGGGCACCTACGAGCAGTACTTC. Its translation is CASSPNGQGTYEQYF.

The J gene is TRBJ2-2, the V gene TRBV5-1; weak D call: TRBD2 (6 bases). This CDR3 has 14 amino acids. The germline V gene encodes CDR1 SGHRS and CDR2 YFSETQ. With 2 bases removed from V and 5 bases from J, the gap between germline ends came to 10 bases. For the CDR3, the DNA is TGCGCCAGCAGCTTCGGAGGGGAGACCGGGGAGCTGTTTTTT. Translating gives CASSFGGETGELFF.

The chain joins TRBV30 to TRBJ1-2; the D gene is possibly TRBD1 (6 bases). Deletions cut 4 bases from V and 4 bases from J, with 13 bases between. The CDR3 extends over 13 amino acids. In germline, CDR1 is GTSNPN, CDR2 SVGIG (reference sequence). The CDR3 here is CAWNDRSRYGYTF. The CDR3 nucleotides are TGTGCCTGGAATGACAGGTCGCGCTATGGCTACACCTTC.

The chain joins TRBV14 to TRBJ2-1, with D perhaps TRBD1 (6 bases). CDR3 size: 15 residues. V lost 1 base and J 10 bases, leaving 17 bases between the germline ends. Germline CDR1 is SGHDN and CDR2 is FVKESK. CDR3 protein: CASSQGPQGFREQFF. In DNA, the CDR3 is TGTGCCAGCAGCCAAGGACCTCAGGGGTTCCGGGAGCAGTTCTTC.

This chain connects TRBV6-5 to TRBJ2-2; 7 bases fit TRBD1. The CDR3 spans 14 residues. V gave up 6 bases and J gave up 3 bases; unmatched junction bases: 4. Germline CDR1 is MNHEY and CDR2 is SVGAGI. The CDR3 bases are TGTGCCAGCAGCCGGGACAGTTACACCGGGGAGCTGTTTTTT. This codes for CASSRDSYTGELFF.

V gene TRBV28 combines with J gene TRBJ2-1; 11 bases are a match to TRBD1. The germline gives CDR1 MDHEN, CDR2 SYDVKM. Germline trimming cut 4 bases from V and 8 bases from J; bases unmatched to any gene: 7. The length of the CDR3 is 15 residues. The CDR3, as DNA: TGTGCCAGCAGTTCGGCCGGGACAGGGGGTGATGAGCAGTTCTTC. Encoded protein: CASSSAGTGGDEQFF.

The rearrangement links TRBV4-1 to TRBJ1-2; tentative D call: TRBD1 (5 bases). V gave up 0 bases and J gave up 3 bases, with 14 bases separating them. Germline V lookup: CDR1 MGHRA, CDR2 YSYEKL. CDR3 length: 16 residues. CDR3 amino acids: CASSQESQGTHYGYTF. In DNA form, the CDR3 reads TGCGCCAGCAGCCAAGAATCCCAGGGAACCCACTATGGCTACACCTTC.

V and J are TRBV5-1 and TRBJ1-5; 10 bases line up with TRBD1. CDR3 length: 14 amino acids. V lost 4 bases to trimming and J lost 7 bases; unmatched junction nucleotides: 5. Germline CDR1 and CDR2: SGHRS and YFSETQ. CDR3 protein: CASSLDRGGQPQHF. The DNA for the CDR3 is TGCGCCAGCAGCCTGGACAGGGGGGGACAGCCCCAGCATTTT.